Below are 26 T cell receptor beta chains sequenced from a single sample in a study of T-cell reconstitution after alpha-beta-depleted transplantation in children listed by TCRdb under 2016. The treatment or condition label corresponds to: allogeneic hematopoietic cell transplantation with graft depleted of TCRalphabeta T cells and CD19 B cells. The library was generated by PCR. Sequencing was carried out with an Illumina HiSeq 2500. Molecular barcoding was employed in the preparation of TCR libraries, with unique molecular identifiers being used to normalize TCRbeta repertoire quantification. TCRdb trimmed public reads at Q25 via fastp, called clones via MiXCR and kept in-frame beta chains. One record per CDR3 amino acid sequence lists the most common genes and DNA. The sample table records some 350,000 distinct CDR3 sequences; roughly 15% of these occur just once. About 41% of the sample comes from the top ten.

The specimen was PBMCs, mostly from graft donor cells, collected 360 days after TCRalphabeta/CD19-depleted stem cell transplant. All receptors derive from a male patient between 2 and 10 years old who had a stem cell transplant for acute lymphoblastic leukemia, so the T cells may come from the graft donor.

This clonotype was counted at least ten times. One end of the junction is discordant with germline, which a read error may explain. The chain couples TRBV5-1 to TRBJ2-5, with D perhaps given as TRBD1 or TRBD2 (5 bases each). This CDR3 is 11 amino acids long. CDR1 and CDR2 (germline): SGHRS, YFSETQ. CDR3 region: CASRGEETQYF. The CDR3 DNA follows: TGTGCCAGCAGAGGGGAAGAGACCCAGTACTTC.

This clonotype was seen more than once but under ten times. The chain joins TRBV6-5 to TRBJ1-1; no firm D call. The V gene lost 0 bases and the J gene lost 0 bases, with 8 bases spanning the gap. The CDR3 sequence is 15 residues long. Germline V CDR1 and CDR2: MNHEY, SVGAGI. CDR3 amino acids: CASSYSSAMNTEAFF. The CDR3 bases are TGTGCCAGCAGTTACTCGTCAGCCATGAACACTGAAGCTTTCTTT.

The V call is TRBV21-1, the J call TRBJ2-3. TRBV21-1 is a known pseudogene. This CDR3 is built from 11 residues. As DNA, the CDR3 is TGTGCCACCAAGAATGGGGATACGCAGTATTTT. As protein: CATKNGDTQYF.

This clonotype has just a few counts. V gene TRBV7-9 combines with J gene TRBJ2-5, with D possibly TRBD1 on 6 matching bases. The length of the CDR3 is 16 residues. V lost 5 bases, J lost 0 bases, and 16 bases lay in between. Germline V CDR1 and CDR2: SEHNR, FQNEAQ (reference sequence). The DNA of the CDR3 is TGTGCCAGCAGCCCTCCGCAGGGGCAGTACCAAGAGACCCAGTACTTC. Residues: CASSPPQGQYQETQYF.

The chain couples TRBV28 to TRBJ2-7, with D tentatively TRBD2 (5 bases). V was cut by 4 bases and J by 7 bases, with 26 bases left in between. The CDR3 runs to 17 residues. Germline CDR1 reads MDHEN; CDR2 reads SYDVKM. The CDR3, as DNA: TGTGCCAGCAGTTCTGGCCCCTCTAGACCCCCTACGGGAGAGCAGTACTTC. This translates into CASSSGPSRPPTGEQYF.

This clonotype came up a few times. This chain connects TRBV30 to TRBJ1-6; no definite D call. CDR3 length: 12 residues. Germline V gives CDR1 GTSNPN, CDR2 SVGIG (reference sequence). Trimming took 3 bases from V and 8 from J, leaving 8 bases between them. The CDR3 loop is CAWSGRDSPLHF. CDR3 DNA sequence: TGTGCCTGGAGCGGAAGGGATTCACCCCTCCACTTT.

The chain recombines TRBV29-1 with TRBJ2-1; TRBD2 agrees at 7 bases. Unmatched junction bases numbered 6, after V lost 3 bases and J lost 4 bases. The germline V gene encodes CDR1 SQVTM and CDR2 ANQGSEA. CDR3 size: 14 residues. CDR3 coding DNA: TGCAGCGTTGAGGGGCAGCGGGGATACAATGAGCAGTTCTTC. Residues: CSVEGQRGYNEQFF.

This chain links TRBV20-1 with TRBJ2-1; D unclear. Between the trimmed V and J ends, which lost 3 bases and 0 bases, there was a span of 9 bases. The CDR3 consists of 14 residues. Germline CDR1 DFQATT, CDR2 SNEGSKA (reference sequence). The CDR3 DNA reads as TGCAGTGCTAGGAATCCATTCTCCTACAATGAGCAGTTCTTC. This codes for CSARNPFSYNEQFF.

Many counts were recorded for this clonotype. The chain joins TRBV10-3 to TRBJ2-5, with D possibly being TRBD1 or TRBD2 (5 bases each). Between the trimmed V and J ends, which lost 6 bases and 4 bases, there was a span of 18 bases. Looked up from germline, CDR1 is ENHRY and CDR2 is SYGVKD. The CDR3 consists of 15 residues. The CDR3 is CAIRAGGGQGETQYF. The CDR3 DNA follows: TGTGCCATCAGGGCGGGCGGCGGGCAGGGAGAGACCCAGTACTTC.

The CDR3 sequence is CATSDLRGTRDTGELFF. The CDR3 DNA follows: TGTGCCACCAGTGATTTACGGGGTACGCGGGACACCGGGGAGCTGTTTTTT. V is TRBV24-1 and J is TRBJ2-2, with a possible D match to TRBD2 (5 bases). In germline, CDR1 is KGHDR, CDR2 SFDVKD. The CDR3 consists of 17 residues. V lost 1 base and J 3 bases, leaving 14 bases between the germline ends.

This clonotype came up a few times. The gene calls are TRBV7-9 and TRBJ2-7, with TRBD2 matching over 10 bases. V dropped 3 bases and J dropped 2; count of bases not matched to a gene: 7. There are 16 residues in the CDR3. Germline V gives CDR1 SEHNR, CDR2 FQNEAQ (reference sequence). This CDR3 reads CASSFDTSGMTYEQYF. As DNA, the CDR3 is TGTGCCAGCAGCTTCGACACTAGCGGGATGACCTACGAGCAGTACTTC.

The gene calls are TRBV9 and TRBJ2-3, with a tentative D call TRBD2 (5 bases). The CDR3 has 14 amino acids. The V gene's germline CDR1 is SGDLS and CDR2 YYNGEE. Trimming removed 0 bases at V and 10 bases at J, with 15 bases between. The CDR3 loop is CASSVADTRNSQYF. The CDR3 nucleotides are TGTGCCAGCAGCGTAGCCGATACTAGGAACTCGCAGTATTTT.

There are many counts of this clonotype. In DNA form, the CDR3 reads TGCAGTGCTAGAGATGGGGCACACACAGATACGCAGTATTTT. Its protein product is CSARDGAHTDTQYF. This chain joins TRBV20-1 and TRBJ2-3; D is perhaps TRBD1 (5 bases). The germline V gene has CDR1 DFQATT and CDR2 SNEGSKA (reference sequence). Trimming took off 0 bases at V and 2 bases at J, with 9 bases between the two ends. This CDR3 region has 14 residues.

Written as DNA, the CDR3 is TGCGCCAGCAGCTTGGTGAGGGGCGGGCACACCGGGGAGCTGTTTTTT. Residues: CASSLVRGGHTGELFF. The V gene is TRBV5-1, the J gene TRBJ2-2; D is perhaps TRBD1 or TRBD2 (5 bases each). The CDR3 contains 16 residues. The V gene lost 0 bases and the J gene lost 3 bases, with 12 bases spanning the gap. Germline lookup yields CDR1 SGHRS and CDR2 YFSETQ.

The V and J genes are TRBV29-1 and TRBJ2-3; D possibly matches TRBD1 or TRBD2 (5 bases each). The CDR3 is 10 amino acids. Germline values: CDR1 SQVTM, CDR2 ANQGSEA. Trimming removed 7 bases from V and 6 bases from J, with 8 bases in between. Here the CDR3 reads CSAWGDTQYF. CDR3 DNA sequence: TGCAGCGCCTGGGGGGATACGCAGTATTTT.

There are a few counts of this clonotype. The gene calls are TRBV12-3 or TRBV12-4 and TRBJ1-1; tentatively, D is TRBD1 (6 bases). The V end lost 6 bases, the J end lost 1 base, and 9 bases lay between the germline ends. This CDR3 is 13 amino acids long. This CDR3 is CASRKGGNTEAFF. The DNA of the CDR3 is TGTGCCAGCAGAAAGGGGGGGAACACTGAAGCTTTCTTT.

The genes are TRBV7-2 and TRBJ2-3; the match to TRBD2 covers 7 bases. Germline CDR1 reads SGHTA; CDR2 reads FQGNSA. This CDR3 region has 13 residues. Germline trimming cut 8 bases from V and 7 bases from J; bases unmatched to any gene: 9. CDR3 loop: CASRGGLANTQYF. DNA of the CDR3: TGTGCCAGCCGCGGGGGTTTGGCTAATACGCAGTATTTT.

This chain joins TRBV7-8 and TRBJ1-1; 8 bases fit TRBD1. V lost 1 base to trimming and J lost 3 bases; unmatched junction nucleotides: 4. Looked up from germline, CDR1 is SGHVS and CDR2 is FQNEAQ. CDR3 length equals 15 residues. CDR3 sequence reads: CASSLEDRDDTEAFF. CDR3 coding DNA: TGTGCCAGCAGCTTAGAGGACAGGGACGACACTGAAGCTTTCTTT. The entire variable domain, with the rest obtained from reference TRBV7-8 and TRBJ1-1, is as follows: GAGVSQSPRYKVAKRGQDVALRCDPISGHVSLFWYQQALGQGPEFLTYFQNEAQLDKSGLPSDRFFAERPEGSVSTLKIQRTQQEDSAVYLCASSLEDRDDTEAFFGQGTRLTVV.

The chain uses TRBV3-1 and TRBJ2-1; TRBD2 agrees at 9 bases. This CDR3 has 18 amino acids. Unmatched junction bases numbered 13, after V lost 0 bases and J lost 7 bases. CDR1 and CDR2 (germline): LGHDT, YNNKEL (reference sequence). Here the CDR3 reads CASSQDYLAGSVRNEQFF. CDR3 bases: TGTGCCAGCAGCCAAGATTATCTAGCGGGGAGCGTTCGGAATGAGCAGTTCTTC.

This clonotype was found a few times. The chain carries TRBV7-9 and TRBJ2-2; D call uncertain. The V end was cut by 6 bases, the J end by 2 bases, with 13 bases between. The CDR3 has 15 amino acids. Germline CDR1 and CDR2: SEHNR and FQNEAQ (reference sequence). The CDR3 region is CASRQEVENTGELFF. For the CDR3, the DNA is TGTGCCAGCAGACAAGAGGTGGAAAACACCGGGGAGCTGTTTTTT.

The chain couples TRBV5-1 to TRBJ2-2; 8 positions agree with TRBD1. The germline CDR1 and CDR2 sequences are SGHRS and YFSETQ. This CDR3 is 14 amino acids long. The V segment lost 4 bases and the J segment 4 bases; nucleotides outside the gene matches: 3. The CDR3 protein is CASSGQGGTGELFF. CDR3 nucleotides: TGCGCCAGCAGCGGACAGGGAGGCACCGGGGAGCTGTTTTTT.

This clonotype was found a few times. J is TRBJ1-6 and V is TRBV20-1; 10 nucleotides agree with TRBD1. This CDR3 has 17 amino acids. Per the germline V gene, CDR1 is DFQATT and CDR2 is SNEGSKA (reference sequence). V lost 2 bases, J lost 2 bases, and 6 bases stayed unmatched. Here the CDR3 reads CSARTWDRGTYNSPLHF. CDR3 DNA sequence: TGCAGTGCTAGAACCTGGGACAGGGGCACCTATAATTCACCCCTCCACTTT.

This clonotype was counted at least ten times. The V and J genes are TRBV5-1 and TRBJ1-3; TRBD1 agrees at 9 bases. The CDR3 consists of 18 residues. After removal of 4 bases from V and 0 bases from J, the junction contained 11 bases not matched to a gene. The germline CDR1 and CDR2 sequences are SGHRS and YFSETQ. This CDR3 reads CASSPGQGRPSSGNTIYF. CDR3 nucleotides: TGCGCCAGCAGCCCGGGACAGGGTCGACCAAGCTCTGGAAACACCATATATTTT.

The chain joins TRBV6-5 to TRBJ2-7; 12 bases are shared with TRBD1. V dropped 2 bases and J dropped 5; count of bases not matched to a gene: 4. Germline CDR1 and CDR2: MNHEY and SVGAGI. The CDR3 totals 15 residues. The CDR3 loop reads CASSYDGTGGHEQYF. DNA of the CDR3: TGTGCCAGCAGTTACGATGGGACAGGGGGCCACGAGCAGTACTTC.

The CDR3 is CASQTSSTDTQYF. The CDR3 coding sequence is TGTGCCAGTCAGACTAGCTCCACAGATACGCAGTATTTT. The rearrangement uses TRBV6-1 and TRBJ2-3; 7 bases align to TRBD2. There are 13 residues in the CDR3. The ends lost 9 bases at V and 2 bases at J; junction bases unmatched: 5. Germline CDR1 and CDR2: MNHNS and SASEGT.

This CDR3 is CASSSITTTNEKLFF. Here the CDR3 DNA reads TGTGCCAGCAGCTCGATTACTACAACTAATGAAAAACTGTTTTTT. This chain connects TRBV7-8 to TRBJ1-4; D ambiguous. CDR3 length: 15 residues. Germline V gene lookup returns CDR1 SGHVS and CDR2 FQNEAQ. V was trimmed by 4 bases and J by 0 bases, leaving 9 bases between them.